This T cell receptor (beta chain) was sequenced during a study of blood T cell repertoires in COVID-19. Germline CDR1 reads MNHEY; CDR2 reads SVGEGT. The CDR3 spans 15 residues. V dropped 4 bases and J dropped 4 bases, with 16 bases sitting between them. The protocol was immunoSEQ multiplex PCR, while the TCRdb copy is restricted to in-frame clones and leaves out a portion. The repertoire has 250,000 to 300,000 clones, around 83% of them found once; the top ten carry approximately 5.3%. The sequencing sample was made of peripheral blood. The receptor was isolated from a man older than 75 with acute or convalescent COVID-19. V gene TRBV6-2 or TRBV6-3 combines with J gene TRBJ1-2; no clear D gene. CDR3 amino acids: CASSFEERATYGYTF. CDR3 nucleotide sequence: TGTGCCAGCAGTTTTGAAGAGAGAGCAACCTATGGCTACACCTTC.